This T cell receptor (beta chain) was profiled in a study of T cells after posttransplantation cyclophosphamide. This clone was counted many times. Its antigen is undetermined. CDR1 is SGHTA, CDR2 FQGNSA, per germline. The CDR3 covers 15 residues. The V gene lost 6 bases and the J gene lost 3 bases, with 15 bases spanning the gap. Study results and caveats: Skin or GI-infiltrating T cells shared few TRB sequences with blood. Later post-transplant blood repertoires were often dominated by donor CD8+ memory clones.

Measured with immunoSEQ multiplex PCR; TCRdb has only the in-frame clones, and not every one. The sample includes under 50,000 clones, none of them occurring once. The gene calls are TRBV7-2 and TRBJ2-4, with D perhaps matching TRBD2 (6 bases). The TCR sequence derives from a man aged 40-50 years in good health, CMV-negative, and a related stem cell transplant donor. The sample consisted of PBMCs. CDR3 nucleotide sequence: TGTGCCAGCAGTCTTTCCCGGGAGCTCAAAAACATTCAGTACTTC. Its protein product is CASSLSRELKNIQYF.